A single sample is the source of the 3 T cell receptor beta chains below, sequenced in a study of Ad26.COV2.S vaccination and SARS-CoV-2 variants. Treatment specified: roughly 20 received Ad26.COV2.S at low or high dose, single or two shots; about five received placebo; per-sample allocation not given. Each sample was drawn 63 days after the first injection (of vaccine or placebo). TCRdb keeps only in-frame clones here, not all; method: immunoSEQ multiplex PCR. The table includes hundreds of thousands of clones, about 87% detected once. Sequencing was performed on peripheral blood, taken in a trial of Ad26.COV2.S vaccine versus placebo. The receptors here all came from a person aged 18-65 years who received the Ad26.COV2.S COVID-19 vaccine or a placebo.

The V call is TRBV28, the J call TRBJ2-7; tentatively, D is TRBD2 (8 bases). Germline assignment: CDR1 MDHEN and CDR2 SYDVKM. The CDR3 has 13 amino acids. With 9 bases removed from V and 5 bases from J, the gap between germline ends came to 17 bases. This CDR3 reads CASRGGTGDEQYF. The CDR3 DNA is TGTGCCAGTCGGGGGGGCACAGGGGACGAGCAGTACTTC.

V usage is TRBV7-8 and J usage is TRBJ1-5; the D is unclear. From germline, CDR1 is SGHVS and CDR2 FQNEAQ. Trimming stripped 5 bases from V and 0 bases from J, with 14 bases between. There are 16 residues in the CDR3. The DNA for the CDR3 is TGTGCCAGCAGCCTAGGACGGTATTATAGCAATCAGCCCCAGCATTTT. Residues: CASSLGRYYSNQPQHF.

J is TRBJ2-7 and V is TRBV5-1; no definite D call. The CDR3 is 13 amino acids. V dropped 0 bases and J dropped 3 bases, with 7 bases sitting between them. From germline, CDR1 is SGHRS and CDR2 YFSETQ. In nucleotides, the CDR3 is TGCGCCAGCAGCTTGGGGGTGGACTACGAGCAGTACTTC. The encoded protein is CASSLGVDYEQYF.